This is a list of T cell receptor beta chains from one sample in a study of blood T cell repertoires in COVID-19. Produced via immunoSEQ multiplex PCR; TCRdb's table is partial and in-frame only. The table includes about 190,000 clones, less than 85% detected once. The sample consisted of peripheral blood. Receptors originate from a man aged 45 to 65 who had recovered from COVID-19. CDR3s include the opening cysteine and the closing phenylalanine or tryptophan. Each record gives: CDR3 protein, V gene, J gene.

CDR3aa: CASSQDPGRATYGYTF
v_gene: TRBV3-1/TRBV3-2
j_gene: TRBJ1-2

CDR3aa: CSGQAIMNTEAFF
v_gene: TRBV29-1
j_gene: TRBJ1-1

CDR3aa: CSVRLGRGEADTQYF
v_gene: TRBV29-1
j_gene: TRBJ2-3

CDR3aa: CAWKHESGWTEAFF
v_gene: TRBV30
j_gene: TRBJ1-1

CDR3aa: CASSIGVVGTSSVPLNEQFF
v_gene: TRBV19
j_gene: TRBJ2-1

CDR3aa: CASITLRGMNPYEQYF
v_gene: TRBV28
j_gene: TRBJ2-7

CDR3aa: CASSMYRESTDTQYF
v_gene: TRBV19
j_gene: TRBJ2-3

CDR3aa: CASSPAGANYGYTF
v_gene: TRBV18
j_gene: TRBJ1-2

CDR3aa: CASSRGGSTEAFF
v_gene: TRBV5-8
j_gene: TRBJ1-1

CDR3aa: CASSPPGFRVDTQYF
v_gene: TRBV28
j_gene: TRBJ2-3

CDR3aa: CASSEVRDYGYTF
v_gene: TRBV6-1
j_gene: TRBJ1-2

CDR3aa: CASSQDLQPGVGYEQYF
v_gene: TRBV4-3
j_gene: TRBJ2-7

CDR3aa: CASSYSPTGRHEQYF
v_gene: TRBV6-6
j_gene: TRBJ2-7

CDR3aa: CASSQFWDSDFYSNQPQHF
v_gene: TRBV23-1
j_gene: TRBJ1-5

CDR3aa: CASSETDRFLTYEQYF
v_gene: TRBV25-1
j_gene: TRBJ2-7

CDR3aa: CASKYLGENTGELFF
v_gene: TRBV6-5
j_gene: TRBJ2-2

CDR3aa: CASEGASEAFF
v_gene: TRBV6-5
j_gene: TRBJ1-1

CDR3aa: CASCTGPTGANVLTF
v_gene: TRBV2
j_gene: TRBJ2-6

CDR3aa: CASSPSLSGTGYAGELFF
v_gene: TRBV18
j_gene: TRBJ2-2

CDR3aa: CASSNAGVSGELFF
v_gene: TRBV6-2/TRBV6-3
j_gene: TRBJ2-2

CDR3aa: CASSSRQGTGEQYF
v_gene: TRBV11-2
j_gene: TRBJ2-7

CDR3aa: CASSQPGPYEQYF
v_gene: TRBV7-9
j_gene: TRBJ2-7